This T cell receptor (beta chain) was recovered during a study of Graves' ophthalmopathy and Graves' hyperthyroidism. Scientists amplified the TCR beta CDR3 regions from RNA transcripts. Following a first-round RT-PCR that used HTBI primers, a second-round multiplex PCR was carried out. MiXCR, run by TCRdb on the multiplex PCR reads, gives a single entry per CDR3 protein. Of about 660,000 distinct CDR3 sequences in the sample, about 41% were seen once. This clonotype was picked up a small number of times. The CDR3 contains 15 residues. CDR1 SQVTM and CDR2 ANQGSEA come from the germline V gene. The J segment lost 4 bases and the V segment lost 7 bases, leaving 12 bases of the junction unmatched.

This TCR was recovered from an adult man with Graves' ophthalmopathy. The chain has TRBV29-1 and TRBJ2-2; 7 bases match TRBD1. Sequencing input: peripheral blood. This CDR3 is CSARVAGGTTGELFF. In nucleotides, the CDR3 is TGCAGCGCCCGGGTGGCAGGGGGTACCACCGGGGAGCTGTTTTTT.